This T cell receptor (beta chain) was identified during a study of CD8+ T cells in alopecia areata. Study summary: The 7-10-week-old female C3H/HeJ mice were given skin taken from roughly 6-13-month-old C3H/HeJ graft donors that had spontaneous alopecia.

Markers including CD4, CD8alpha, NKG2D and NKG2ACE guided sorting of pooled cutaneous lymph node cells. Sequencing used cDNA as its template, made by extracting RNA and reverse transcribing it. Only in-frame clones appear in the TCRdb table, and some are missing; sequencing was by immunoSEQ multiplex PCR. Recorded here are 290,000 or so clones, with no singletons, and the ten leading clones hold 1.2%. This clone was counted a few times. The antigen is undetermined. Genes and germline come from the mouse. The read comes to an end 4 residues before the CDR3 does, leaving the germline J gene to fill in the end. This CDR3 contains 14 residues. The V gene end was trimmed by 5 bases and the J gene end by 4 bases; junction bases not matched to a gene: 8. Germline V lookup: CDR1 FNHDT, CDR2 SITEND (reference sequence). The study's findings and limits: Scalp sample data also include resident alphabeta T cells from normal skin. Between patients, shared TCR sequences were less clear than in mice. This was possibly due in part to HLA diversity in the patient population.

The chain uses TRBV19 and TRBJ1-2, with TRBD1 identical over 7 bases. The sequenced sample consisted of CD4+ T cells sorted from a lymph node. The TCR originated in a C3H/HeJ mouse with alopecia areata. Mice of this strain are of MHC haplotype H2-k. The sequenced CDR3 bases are TGTGCCAGCAGCACGGGACAGACTACCTCC. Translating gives CASSTGQTTS. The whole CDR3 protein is CASSTGQTTSDYTF.